A selection of T cell receptor beta chains follows, all from one sample in a study of blood T cell repertoires in COVID-19. Assay: immunoSEQ multiplex PCR; the TCRdb copy retains only in-frame clones and omits some. Among 250,000 or so clones, about 80% were seen once, and the ten largest hold 3.3%. The sample comprised peripheral blood. These receptors all stem from a woman aged 80 or over with acute or convalescent COVID-19. Each CDR3 is given without its conserved first and last residue.

TRBV20-1	TRBJ2-2	SASAGGGGGELF
TRBV21-1	TRBJ2-7	ASSIRERQGAYEQY
TRBV10-3	TRBJ2-7	AISGATPGGFNEQY
TRBV19	TRBJ2-5	ASAGGFRETQY
TRBV13	TRBJ2-1	ASSPTKGLAGVDEQF
TRBV5-6	TRBJ2-2	ASSLNNYLNTGELF
TRBV30	TRBJ1-6	AWSEQVNSPLH
TRBV7-2	TRBJ2-1	ASSPGGDEQF
TRBV27	TRBJ1-1	ASSRTGGIYNTEAF
TRBV5-4	TRBJ2-5	ASSLVGATQETQY
TRBV9	TRBJ1-6	ASSVEDIHSPLH
TRBV30	TRBJ1-5	AWNNRGQGNQPQH
TRBV5-1	TRBJ2-7	ASTVDTLSYEQY
TRBV12-3/TRBV12-4	TRBJ1-2	ASSLNRGLGYT
TRBV18	TRBJ2-4	ASSPPSSLAGRAKNIQY
TRBV29-1	TRBJ1-1	GCGGFNTEAF
TRBV9	TRBJ1-1	ASSVVTGALAPEAF
TRBV10-3	TRBJ1-2	AISESIRADMGYT
TRBV28	TRBJ1-4	ASRGTPNEKLF
TRBV19	TRBJ2-1	ASKIRHRSPNEQF
TRBV5-1	TRBJ2-3	ASSGAASGTDTQY
TRBV6-2/TRBV6-3	TRBJ1-2	ASSPDRPSEVGDGYT
TRBV6-2/TRBV6-3	TRBJ2-1	ASSYLLAGAQRRF
TRBV5-1	TRBJ1-3	ASSQGETGFSGNTIY
TRBV2	TRBJ2-2	ASSLIRDSTGELF
TRBV30	TRBJ1-5	AAGWGGNQPQH
TRBV3-1/TRBV3-2	TRBJ2-3	ASSTRTGLDTQY
TRBV7-2	TRBJ2-3	ASSLAPTSVRSDTQY
TRBV5-5	TRBJ2-4	ASSLGHYLAKNIQY
TRBV15	TRBJ2-3	ATSRERGGGADTQY
TRBV6-5	TRBJ2-7	ASSLSSYEQY
TRBV5-1	TRBJ2-5	ASFGPGRETQY
TRBV10-3	TRBJ2-3	AISESAQGGLAGLWGNTQY
TRBV25-1	TRBJ2-7	ASSDVATYEQY
TRBV15	TRBJ2-7	ATSRDGRATYEQY
TRBV6-5	TRBJ2-7	ASRLGQGGYEQY
TRBV7-9	TRBJ1-1	ASSPVNSMNTEAF
TRBV6-6	TRBJ1-4	ASRWDSSGREKLF
TRBV5-1	TRBJ1-5	ASSLDGQPNQPQH
TRBV19	TRBJ1-2	ASSTDRKYT
TRBV4-1	TRBJ2-7	ASSQRQLAGGLSYEQY
TRBV5-8	TRBJ2-5	ASSTGLARETQY
TRBV27	TRBJ1-1	ASSFGQGRGNTEAF
TRBV5-1	TRBJ2-1	ASSLGRTGFNEQF
TRBV7-2	TRBJ2-7	ASSFGGGSYEQY
TRBV10-3	TRBJ1-2	AISSGQAINYGYT
TRBV7-2	TRBJ1-5	ASSSWDRPYQPQH
TRBV6-5	TRBJ2-7	ASRPGTGAYEQY
TRBV4-1	TRBJ1-3	ASSQDRGPGGNTIY
TRBV19	TRBJ2-2	ASSIGTDVTGELF
TRBV5-1	TRBJ2-1	ASSLGTSGEQF
TRBV28	TRBJ1-1	ASSPDRGNTEAF
TRBV5-6	TRBJ1-2	ASSAGQERFYGYT